These 23 T cell receptor beta chains were sequenced from one sample in a study of T cells after yellow fever vaccination. TCRdb redid the calling of the 5' RACE reads with MiXCR, one entry per CDR3 protein. The table has about 200,000 distinct CDR3 sequences, 3% to 4% seen once. The sample consisted of CD4+ T cells sorted from PBMCs, taken 10 days after the yellow fever booster vaccination. Every receptor here comes from a man aged 18 to 29 who received the YFV17D yellow fever vaccine.

This clonotype was recorded many times. This chain uses TRBV6-5 with TRBJ1-2, with 9 nucleotides matching TRBD1. Per the germline V gene, CDR1 is MNHEY and CDR2 is SVGAGI. This CDR3 spans 15 amino acids. Unmatched junction bases numbered 9, after V lost 4 bases and J lost 6 bases. The CDR3 DNA follows: TGTGCCAGCAGTTTAAGACCCACAGGGGGCGATGGCTACACCTTC. Its protein is CASSLRPTGGDGYTF.

V gene TRBV11-2 combines with J gene TRBJ2-1; 16 bases match TRBD2. Germline values: CDR1 SGHAT, CDR2 FQNNGV. V shed 4 bases and J 7 bases; nucleotides not matched to a gene: 7. This CDR3 spans 17 amino acids. CDR3 nucleotides: TGTGCCAGCAGCTCGGGGGGGACTAGCGGGGGGGCGAATGAGCAGTTCTTC. Its translation is CASSSGGTSGGANEQFF.

The chain combines TRBV12-3 or TRBV12-4 with TRBJ2-5, with D possibly matching TRBD2 (5 bases). V gave up 1 base and J gave up 7 bases, with 13 bases separating them. The CDR3 extends over 14 amino acids. CDR3 DNA: TGTGCCAGCAGTTTAGGTGTCGGGGTGGGGACCCAGTACTTC. Protein: CASSLGVGVGTQYF.

This chain joins TRBV20-1 and TRBJ2-7; 7 bases are shared with TRBD2. This CDR3 has 14 amino acids. With 0 bases clipped from V and 7 bases from J, the junction kept 9 bases outside the gene matches. Germline assignment: CDR1 DFQATT and CDR2 SNEGSKA (reference sequence). The CDR3 sequence: CSARDRPRAGEQYF. For the CDR3, the DNA is TGCAGTGCTAGAGATAGGCCTAGAGCGGGGGAGCAGTACTTC.

This clonotype was recorded many times. This sequence joins TRBV10-3 and TRBJ2-7; 9 bases line up with TRBD1. The V gene's germline CDR1 is ENHRY and CDR2 SYGVKD. This CDR3 has 14 residues. Germline trimming cut 6 bases from V and 2 bases from J; bases unmatched to any gene: 5. The CDR3 coding sequence is TGTGCCATCAGCCGGGACAGGGAGGCCTACGAGCAGTACTTC. Encoded protein: CAISRDREAYEQYF.

This clonotype was recorded many times. The chain carries TRBV7-2 and TRBJ1-3; TRBD1 agrees at 7 bases. Per germline, CDR1 SGHTA and CDR2 FQGNSA. Trimming took 1 base from V and 4 from J; bases not matched to a gene: 7. The CDR3 consists of 16 residues. CDR3 amino acids: CASSLDVPGQGNTIYF. CDR3 bases: TGTGCCAGCAGCTTAGACGTCCCGGGACAGGGAAACACCATATATTTT. Together with reference TRBV7-2 and TRBJ1-3, the CDR3 gives the full variable domain: GAGVSQSPSNKVTEKGKDVELRCDPISGHTALYWYRQSLGQGLEFLIYFQGNSAPDKSGLPSDRFSAERTGGSVSTLTIQRTQQEDSAVYLCASSLDVPGQGNTIYFGEGSWLTVV.

This clonotype showed up many times. The V gene is TRBV7-9, the J gene TRBJ2-1; D not certain. CDR1 SEHNR and CDR2 FQNEAQ come from the germline V gene (reference sequence). This CDR3 contains 11 residues. V lost 1 base and J 6 bases, leaving 1 base between the germline ends. The CDR3 DNA follows: TGTGCCAGCAGCTTAGGCAATGAGCAGTTCTTC. It is translated as CASSLGNEQFF.

This clonotype was detected ten times or more. This chain uses TRBV12-3 or TRBV12-4 with TRBJ2-7; tentatively, D is TRBD2 (6 bases). The CDR3 spans 14 residues. Trimming removed 6 bases from V and 5 bases from J, with 17 bases in between. The CDR3 DNA is TGTGCCAGCAGCCCTACCGGAGGGTTTCACGAGCAGTACTTC. Translated, it gives CASSPTGGFHEQYF.

The V gene is TRBV5-1, the J gene TRBJ2-3, with 7 bases that match TRBD2. Germline lookup yields CDR1 SGHRS and CDR2 YFSETQ. CDR3 size: 14 residues. V lost 2 bases, J lost 4 bases, and 4 bases stayed unmatched. This chain's CDR3 is CASSLDTSADTQYF. DNA of the CDR3: TGCGCCAGCAGCTTAGATACTAGCGCAGATACGCAGTATTTT.

The genes are TRBV5-1 and TRBJ2-7; 8 bases agree with TRBD1. Germline CDR1 SGHRS, CDR2 YFSETQ. CDR3 length: 15 residues. The V segment lost 4 bases and the J segment 5 bases; nucleotides outside the gene matches: 11. CDR3 amino acids: CASSLDPDRVDEQYV. CDR3 sequence (DNA): TGCGCCAGCAGCCTAGATCCGGACAGGGTCGACGAGCAGTACGTC.

The sample holds many counts of this clonotype. The rearrangement joins TRBV20-1 to TRBJ2-2, with D possibly being TRBD1 (5 bases). The germline V gene has CDR1 DFQATT and CDR2 SNEGSKA (reference sequence). Trimming removed 3 bases at V and 3 bases at J, with 11 bases between. The CDR3 sequence is 14 residues long. CDR3 nucleotide sequence: TGCAGTGCTAGGGACACCATTTACACCGGGGAGCTGTTTTTT. Its translation: CSARDTIYTGELFF.

Ten or more counts support this clonotype. V and J are TRBV5-1 and TRBJ1-1; 8 bases align to TRBD1. Germline V CDR1 and CDR2: SGHRS, YFSETQ. The junction had 5 bases not matched to a gene; V was cut back by 0 bases and J by 1 base. The CDR3 consists of 16 residues. CDR3 bases: TGCGCCAGCAGCTTGGGGCCAGGGGGCCAGAACACTGAAGCTTTCTTT. It is translated as CASSLGPGGQNTEAFF.

This clonotype was seen many times. The J gene is TRBJ1-3, the V gene TRBV29-1; D is unresolved. Germline values: CDR1 SQVTM, CDR2 ANQGSEA. The ends were cut back, 6 bases at V and 4 bases at J, with 7 bases in the middle. The CDR3 consists of 11 residues. The chain's CDR3 is CSVNQGNTIYF. The CDR3 nucleotides are TGCAGCGTAAACCAGGGAAACACCATATATTTT.

The V and J genes are TRBV6-1 and TRBJ2-7; TRBD2 aligns across 9 bases. V was pared by 1 base and J by 3 bases, with 4 bases of the junction left unmatched. This CDR3 spans 15 amino acids. Per the germline V gene, CDR1 is MNHNS and CDR2 is SASEGT. This CDR3 reads CASSEGPSGIYEQYF. The CDR3 DNA sequence: TGTGCCAGCAGTGAAGGGCCTAGCGGGATCTACGAGCAGTACTTC.

The genes are TRBV3-1 and TRBJ2-5; D could derive from TRBD1 or TRBD2 (5 bases each). Germline values: CDR1 LGHDT, CDR2 YNNKEL (reference sequence). This CDR3 contains 18 residues. V lost 6 bases, J lost 4 bases, and 27 bases lay in between. The CDR3 is CASSSRPGTLFLGETQYF. In DNA, the CDR3 is TGTGCCAGCAGTTCTCGACCCGGGACGTTATTCTTGGGAGAGACCCAGTACTTC.

This clonotype was detected many times. This chain connects TRBV5-1 to TRBJ2-7, with 7 bases fitting TRBD1. The germline CDR1 and CDR2 sequences are SGHRS and YFSETQ. Trimming removed 3 bases from V and 0 bases from J; junction bases left unmatched: 3. The CDR3 is made up of 14 amino acids. The CDR3 nucleotides read TGCGCCAGCAGCTCCGGGACAGACTCCTACGAGCAGTACTTC. Translated, it gives CASSSGTDSYEQYF.

This clonotype has more than one count but fewer than ten. This chain links TRBV18 with TRBJ1-2; D is perhaps TRBD1 (6 bases). The V end lost 3 bases, the J end lost 7 bases, and 15 bases lay between the germline ends. Germline lookup yields CDR1 KGHSH and CDR2 LQKENI. The CDR3 has 14 amino acids. CDR3 sequence (DNA): TGTGCCAGCTCACCGGGGGGAACAGGGTCTGGCTACACCTTC. This codes for CASSPGGTGSGYTF.

This clonotype was observed many times. This chain joins TRBV18 and TRBJ1-2; D perhaps matches TRBD1 (6 bases). Trimming pared 6 bases from V and 8 bases from J, leaving 13 bases between. CDR1 and CDR2 (germline): KGHSH, LQKENI. CDR3 length: 12 amino acids. CDR3 loop: CASSPDSRGYTF. The CDR3 nucleotides read TGTGCCAGCTCCCCGGACAGTAGGGGCTACACCTTC.

This clonotype has ten or more counts. This chain links TRBV12-3 or TRBV12-4 with TRBJ2-7; D is unclear. This CDR3 region has 13 residues. V lost 4 bases and J lost 2, with 9 bases in between. CDR3 region: CASSSPFTYEQYF. CDR3 nucleotides: TGTGCCAGCAGTTCTCCCTTCACCTACGAGCAGTACTTC.

This clonotype was seen many times. The chain uses TRBV5-1 and TRBJ1-4, with 7 nucleotides matching TRBD1. The V gene end was trimmed by 0 bases and the J gene end by 4 bases; junction bases not matched to a gene: 6. CDR3 length: 16 amino acids. Germline lookup yields CDR1 SGHRS and CDR2 YFSETQ. The CDR3 DNA is TGCGCCAGCAGCTTGGCCCCGACAGGGATTAATGAAAAACTGTTTTTT. It specifies CASSLAPTGINEKLFF.

This chain joins TRBV20-1 and TRBJ2-5; possibly TRBD1 for D (6 bases). Germline CDR1 and CDR2: DFQATT and SNEGSKA (reference sequence). CDR3 length: 12 residues. V was trimmed by 6 bases and J by 4 bases, leaving 12 bases between them. The CDR3 sequence: CSADGRGETQYF. The CDR3 bases are TGCAGTGCGGATGGCAGGGGAGAGACCCAGTACTTC.

The V call is TRBV11-2, the J call TRBJ2-5, with D possibly matching TRBD2 (7 bases). V was trimmed by 10 bases and J by 2 bases, leaving 32 bases between them. The germline CDR1 and CDR2 sequences are SGHAT and FQNNGV. The CDR3 extends over 19 amino acids. The DNA for the CDR3 is TGTGCCACCGGCGGCTCGGGGGGCTTTTACGCCCCTCAACAAGAGACCCAGTACTTC. Protein sequence: CATGGSGGFYAPQQETQYF.

J is TRBJ1-2 and V is TRBV3-1; D might be TRBD1 (5 bases). Looked up from germline, CDR1 is LGHDT and CDR2 is YNNKEL (reference sequence). V lost 6 bases, J lost 8 bases, and 13 bases lay in between. The CDR3 loop spans 12 amino acids. This chain's CDR3 is CASRKVGLGYTF. CDR3 sequence (DNA): TGTGCCAGCAGGAAAGTGGGGCTCGGCTACACCTTC.